This is a list of T cell receptor beta chains from one sample in a study of blood T cell repertoires in COVID-19. Using immunoSEQ multiplex PCR, the repertoire was profiled, and TCRdb retains in-frame clones only, with some absent. The sample lists just under 350,000 clones, approximately 89% occurring once. The material sequenced was peripheral blood. The origin of the receptors is a woman aged 18-29 years who had recovered from COVID-19. Each CDR3 is given with its conserved first and last residue.

TRBV7-6	TRBJ1-3	CASSSPSGEGGGNTIYF
TRBV19	TRBJ1-2	CASTPPGGAGVDYGYTF
TRBV6-5	TRBJ2-1	CASSYSRGGTNEQFF
TRBV18	TRBJ1-4	CASSPYSPSDEKLFF
TRBV6-2/TRBV6-3	TRBJ1-2	CASSKGFDRRPYGYTF
TRBV7-2	TRBJ1-6	CASSFYPGQGDSPLHF
TRBV7-8	TRBJ1-5	CASSSTRTVSNQPQHF
TRBV5-1	TRBJ1-3	CASSLMSGGRSGNTIYF
TRBV7-8	TRBJ2-2	CASSTTLAGATGELFF
TRBV5-1	TRBJ2-3	CASSPAETRLGTDTQYF
TRBV18	TRBJ1-2	CASSPGGQDYGYTF
TRBV15	TRBJ1-5	CATSRGGGGKPQHF
TRBV7-2	TRBJ2-3	CASSPPGERGGTFDTQYF
TRBV11-3	TRBJ2-2	CASSSRPGLLTGELFF
TRBV29-1	TRBJ1-1	CSVEDSDRDKNTEAFF
TRBV29-1	TRBJ2-1	CSVGGLEYNEQFF
TRBV2	TRBJ2-3	CASIGGISTDTQYF
TRBV11-2	TRBJ2-5	CASSKPGLLQETQYF
TRBV28	TRBJ1-6	CASSLIFPGEYNSPLHF
TRBV6-6	TRBJ1-6	CASSRDGGTYYNSPLHF
TRBV13	TRBJ2-4	CASSPRFAPEGQNIQYF
TRBV5-4	TRBJ2-5	CASSWLGQGGETQYF
TRBV10-3	TRBJ1-4	CAISNRTGGTEKLFF
TRBV7-9	TRBJ2-1	CASSAYQGQNNEQFF
TRBV6-5	TRBJ1-2	CASRQGILYGYTF
TRBV13	TRBJ2-3	CASSPRLTSGSTTDTQYF
TRBV6-5	TRBJ1-1	CASSQIYGGGEAFF
TRBV24-1	TRBJ2-3	CATSDLTAVSTDTQYF
TRBV7-9	TRBJ1-3	CASSSFPGNTIYF
TRBV20-1	TRBJ2-1	CSASLTRPGQANNEQFF
TRBV10-1	TRBJ1-1	CASSESRGPNTEAFF
TRBV2	TRBJ1-5	CASRGLDRGVNQPQHF
TRBV6-6	TRBJ2-1	CASSGRDRHNEQFF
TRBV14	TRBJ1-1	CASSQHHMDRGLITEAFF
TRBV7-9	TRBJ1-1	CASSREGATEAFF
TRBV5-1	TRBJ1-1	CASSRYGQGTTEAFF
TRBV7-9	TRBJ1-4	CASQLSGAGVEKLFF
TRBV7-9	TRBJ1-2	CASSPQPGQGPYGYTF
TRBV4-1	TRBJ2-1	CASSLTSGTYNEQFF
TRBV7-9	TRBJ1-4	CASSVGTGRLTNEKLFF
TRBV2	TRBJ1-1	CASIRRQGADRPEAFF
TRBV11-2	TRBJ2-3	CASSLGPRLVTDTQYF
TRBV11-3	TRBJ1-1	CASSSKQYPMNTEAFF
TRBV5-6	TRBJ2-1	CASRTGSGEQFF
TRBV4-1	TRBJ1-5	CASSQTTAGFESNQPQHF
TRBV19	TRBJ2-1	CASSDRPPNEQFF
TRBV19	TRBJ1-1	CASSPIGGRGNTEAFF
TRBV7-9	TRBJ2-3	CASSPFTGALGDTQYF
TRBV7-6	TRBJ2-5	CASSSRDNQEKTQYF
TRBV1	TRBJ2-2	CTSSRTDTSERTGELFF
TRBV30	TRBJ2-6	CAQAGSGANVLTF
TRBV28	TRBJ1-5	CASSLGGSGNQPQHF
TRBV4-2	TRBJ2-2	CASSQVTSFGVAGELFF
TRBV6-1	TRBJ1-1	CASSEALQGWNTEAFF
TRBV24-1	TRBJ2-1	CATSDLPDPSEGINEQFF
TRBV5-6	TRBJ1-1	CASSWTAGGTEAFF
TRBV29-1	TRBJ1-2	CSVQGQGVGDYGYTF
TRBV9	TRBJ2-2	CASSVGTSGTGELFF
TRBV5-3	TRBJ1-2	CARSLGRENYGYTF